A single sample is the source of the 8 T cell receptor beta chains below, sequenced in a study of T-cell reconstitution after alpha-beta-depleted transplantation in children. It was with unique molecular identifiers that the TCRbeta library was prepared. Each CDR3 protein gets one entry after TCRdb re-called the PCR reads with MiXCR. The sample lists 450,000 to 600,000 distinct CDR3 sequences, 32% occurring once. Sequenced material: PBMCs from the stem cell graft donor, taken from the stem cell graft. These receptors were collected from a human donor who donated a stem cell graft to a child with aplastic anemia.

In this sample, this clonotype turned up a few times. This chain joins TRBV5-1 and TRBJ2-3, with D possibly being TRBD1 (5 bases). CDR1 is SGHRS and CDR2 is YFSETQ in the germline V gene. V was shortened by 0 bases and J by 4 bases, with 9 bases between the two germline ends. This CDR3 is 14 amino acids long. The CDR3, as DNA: TGCGCCAGCAGCTTGGATACAGGCCCAGATACGCAGTATTTT. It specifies CASSLDTGPDTQYF.

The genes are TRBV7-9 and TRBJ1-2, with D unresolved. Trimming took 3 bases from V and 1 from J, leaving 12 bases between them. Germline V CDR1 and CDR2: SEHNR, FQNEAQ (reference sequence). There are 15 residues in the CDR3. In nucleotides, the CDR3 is TGTGCCAGCAGCTTTAGCCCACACCATAACTATGGCTACACCTTC. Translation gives CASSFSPHHNYGYTF.

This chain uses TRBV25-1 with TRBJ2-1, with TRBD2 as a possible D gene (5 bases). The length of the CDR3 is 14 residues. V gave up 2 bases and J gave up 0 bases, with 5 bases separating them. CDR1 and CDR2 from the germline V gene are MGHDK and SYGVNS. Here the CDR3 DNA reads TGTGCCAGCAGTGAAAGCGGCTCCTACAATGAGCAGTTCTTC. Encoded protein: CASSESGSYNEQFF.

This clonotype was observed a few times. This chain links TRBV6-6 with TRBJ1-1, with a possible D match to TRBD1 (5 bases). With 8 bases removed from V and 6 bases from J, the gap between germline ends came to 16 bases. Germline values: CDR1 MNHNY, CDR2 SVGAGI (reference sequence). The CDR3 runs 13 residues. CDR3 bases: TGTGCCAGCCACGAAGGCGGACACTCTGAAGCTTTCTTT. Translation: CASHEGGHSEAFF.

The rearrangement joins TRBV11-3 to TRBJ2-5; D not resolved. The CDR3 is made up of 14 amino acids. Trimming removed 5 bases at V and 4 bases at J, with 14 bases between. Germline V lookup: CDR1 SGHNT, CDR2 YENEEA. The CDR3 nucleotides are TGTGCCAGCAGCGGCGGTGGGCTTTCAGAGACCCAGTACTTC. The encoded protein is CASSGGGLSETQYF.

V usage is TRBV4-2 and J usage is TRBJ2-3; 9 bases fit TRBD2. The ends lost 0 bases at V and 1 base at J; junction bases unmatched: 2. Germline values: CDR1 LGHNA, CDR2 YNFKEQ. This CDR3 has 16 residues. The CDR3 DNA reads TGTGCCAGCAGCCAAGAAGCGGGAGGCCGCACAGATACGCAGTATTTT. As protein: CASSQEAGGRTDTQYF.

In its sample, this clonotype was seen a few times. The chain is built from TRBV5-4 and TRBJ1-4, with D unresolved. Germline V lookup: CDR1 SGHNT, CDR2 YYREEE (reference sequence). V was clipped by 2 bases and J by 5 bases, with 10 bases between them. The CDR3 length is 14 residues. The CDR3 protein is CASSLEGGNEKLFF. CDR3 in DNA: TGTGCCAGCAGCTTAGAGGGCGGAAATGAAAAACTGTTTTTT.

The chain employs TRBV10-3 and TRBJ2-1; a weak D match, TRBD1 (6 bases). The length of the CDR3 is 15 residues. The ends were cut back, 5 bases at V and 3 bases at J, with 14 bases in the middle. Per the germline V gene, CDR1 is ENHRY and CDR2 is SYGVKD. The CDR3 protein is CAISPTGSDYNEQFF. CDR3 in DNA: TGTGCCATCAGTCCCACAGGGAGCGACTACAATGAGCAGTTCTTC.